This T cell receptor beta chain was found in a study of vaccination and CD4 T cells after COVID-19. On the study more broadly: Overlapping peptides covering the spike proteins of SARS-CoV-2, HCoV-NL63, HCoV-OC43 and HCoV-229E were added to stimulate cells.

Germline V lookup: CDR1 KGHDR, CDR2 SFDVKD. The CDR3 is made up of 15 amino acids. Trimming shortened V by 3 bases and J by 5 bases, and 15 bases separated the two germline ends. About this clonotype: As yet, its antigen is unknown.

Cultured CD4+ T cells had their DNA profiled by the Oncomine TCR Beta short-read assay. TCRdb fed the PCR reads into MiXCR, producing one record per CDR3 protein. The data show more than 10,000 distinct CDR3 sequences, with approximately 75% seen just once and about 8.1% held by the top ten. The sample's treatment: roughly nine-day PBMC culture with coronavirus spike peptide pools or control peptides (ViraFEST assay). The authors replaced half the medium with fresh IL-2 medium on days 3 and 7. The sequence was collected from a human donor who had recovered from COVID-19. This chain uses TRBV24-1 with TRBJ1-2; D perhaps matches TRBD1 (5 bases). The specimen was CD4+ T cells from blood, cultured in vitro. The CDR3 loop reads CATSDTRDGLYGYTF. The CDR3, as DNA: TGTGCCACCAGTGATACTAGGGACGGTCTTTATGGCTACACCTTC.